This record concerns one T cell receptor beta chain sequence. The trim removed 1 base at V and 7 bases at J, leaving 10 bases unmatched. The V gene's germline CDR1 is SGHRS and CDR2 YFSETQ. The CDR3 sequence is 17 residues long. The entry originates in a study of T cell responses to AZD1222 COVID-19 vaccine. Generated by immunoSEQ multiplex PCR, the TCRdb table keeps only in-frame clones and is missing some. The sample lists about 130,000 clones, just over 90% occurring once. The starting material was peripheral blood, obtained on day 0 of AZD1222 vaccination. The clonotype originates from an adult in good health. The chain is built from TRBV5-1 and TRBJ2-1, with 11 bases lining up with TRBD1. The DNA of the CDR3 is TGCGCCAGCAGCTTGAGTATGGGACAGGGGGTACGAAATGAGCAGTTCTTC. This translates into CASSLSMGQGVRNEQFF.